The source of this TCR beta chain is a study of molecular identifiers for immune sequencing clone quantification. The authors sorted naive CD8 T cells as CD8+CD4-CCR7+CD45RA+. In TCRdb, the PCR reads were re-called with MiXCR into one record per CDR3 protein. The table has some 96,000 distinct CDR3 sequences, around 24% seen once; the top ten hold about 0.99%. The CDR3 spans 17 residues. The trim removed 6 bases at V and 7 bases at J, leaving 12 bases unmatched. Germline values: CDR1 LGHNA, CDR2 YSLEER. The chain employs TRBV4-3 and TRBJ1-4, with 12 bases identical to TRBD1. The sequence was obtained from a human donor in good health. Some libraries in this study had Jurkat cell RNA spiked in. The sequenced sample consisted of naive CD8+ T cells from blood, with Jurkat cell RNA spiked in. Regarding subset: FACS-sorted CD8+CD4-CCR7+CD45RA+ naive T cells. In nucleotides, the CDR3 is TGCGCCAGCAGTCTTATAGGGACAGGGGGCCTTACTGAAAAACTGTTTTTT. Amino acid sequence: CASSLIGTGGLTEKLFF.